The T cell receptor beta chain described here comes from a study of T-cell reconstitution after alpha-beta-depleted transplantation in children (dated by TCRdb to 2016 to 2017). Concerning the study at large: T-cell immune reconstitution after TCRalphabeta/CD19-depleted allogeneic hematopoietic cell transplantation in children was quantitatively tracked in the study by means of TCR repertoire profiling.

The library was obtained by PCR. The instrument given in TCRdb is Illumina HiSeq 2500. TCR library preparation used molecular barcoding, with unique molecular identifiers applied to normalize quantification of the TCRbeta repertoire. TCRdb reanalyzed the raw reads on its own, using fastp at Q25 for trimming and MiXCR for clone calling, and kept in-frame beta chains. Under each unique CDR3 protein, matching rows form one entry showing the most common genes and DNA. The sample contains some 200,000 distinct CDR3 sequences, 8.5% to 10% of them found a single time. Together, the top ten hold about 6.2% of the sample. Remarks on this clonotype: The clone's antigen remains unknown. Nothing much larger sits one base from this clone, and base qualities are not available.

Taken from the germline V gene (reference sequence), the CDR1 and CDR2 loops are LGHDT and YNNKEL. The CDR3 contains 14 residues, cysteine and phenylalanine counted. The only DNA kept is the CDR3, 42 bases in frame from the first base. Trimming accounts for 5 bases at V and 7 bases at J, while the number of junction bases matched to no gene is 6. The receptor comes from a human donor who donated a stem cell graft to a child with acute lymphoblastic leukemia. The sample here was PBMCs from the stem cell graft donor, taken from the stem cell graft. The V and J genes are TRBV3-1 and TRBJ2-1; the central 9 bases match TRBD2. The nucleotides are TGTGCCAGCAGCTACATAGCGGGGGAGAATGAGCAGTTCTTC. It translates as CASSYIAGENEQFF.